The 28 T cell receptor beta chains below come from one sample, sequenced in a study of cytomegalovirus exposure and HLA in healthy donors (dated by TCRdb to about 2017). Libraries were built with the immunoSEQ multiplex PCR assay. The clones in this table, taken by TCRdb from immuneACCESS, are in-frame only. Not every clone is retained; where verified, under half of the shortfall comes from an unresolved V gene, and the cause of the rest is unknown. This sample is represented by 90,000 or so clones; roughly 85% of them were singletons. 20% to 25% of the sample is in the top ten clones. The sequencing sample was made of PBMCs. Source of these receptors: a man younger than 35 in good health and CMV-seropositive.

As to this clone: Other DNA sequences in this specimen translate into the identical CDR3. The V and J genes are TRBV18 and TRBJ2-5; tentative D call: TRBD2 (5 bases). CDR3 length: 14 residues. V shed 2 bases and J shed 2 bases, with 9 bases lying between them. From germline, CDR1 is KGHSH and CDR2 LQKENI. The CDR3 protein is CASSPNRGQETQYF. The CDR3 DNA sequence: TGTGCCAGCTCACCAAACCGGGGTCAAGAGACCCAGTACTTC.

The rearrangement joins TRBV19 to TRBJ2-1; TRBD2 agrees at 7 bases. Per germline, CDR1 LNHDA and CDR2 SQIVND (reference sequence). Trimming cost V 3 bases and J 5 bases; bases outside gene matches: 16. This CDR3 has 18 amino acids. DNA of the CDR3: TGTGCCAGTAGTATGGAGGTCGGACTAATAGCGGGCGACAATGAGCAGTTCTTC. As protein: CASSMEVGLIAGDNEQFF.

This clone occurred once. The chain carries TRBV28 and TRBJ2-5; 11 bases are shared with TRBD2. Germline lookup yields CDR1 MDHEN and CDR2 SYDVKM. This CDR3 spans 16 amino acids. Unmatched junction bases numbered 4, after V lost 1 base and J lost 3 bases. CDR3 residues: CASSLYPTSGKETQYF. As DNA, the CDR3 is TGTGCCAGCAGTTTATACCCGACTAGCGGGAAAGAGACCCAGTACTTC. Drawing the rest from reference TRBV28 and TRBJ2-5, the complete variable domain is DVKVTQSSRYLVKRTGEKVFLECVQDMDHENMFWYRQDPGLGLRLIYFSYDVKMKEKGDIPEGYSVSREKKERFSLILESASTNQTSMYLCASSLYPTSGKETQYFGPGTRLLVL.

This clone was detected only a few times. The rearrangement links TRBV28 to TRBJ1-5; 7 nucleotides line up with TRBD1. This CDR3 contains 14 residues. Trimming at V came to 8 bases and at J to 4 bases, leaving 8 bases not matched to a gene. Germline CDR1 MDHEN, CDR2 SYDVKM. For the CDR3, the DNA is TGTGCCAGCTGTAAGCAGACAGGGAATCAGCCCCAGCATTTT. It codes for CASCKQTGNQPQHF.

The chain recombines TRBV4-1 with TRBJ1-4, with D tentatively TRBD1 (5 bases). CDR1 and CDR2 (germline): MGHRA, YSYEKL. The CDR3 covers 16 residues. Trimming stripped 2 bases from V and 5 bases from J, with 15 bases between. The CDR3 loop reads CASSQPRQLRNEKLFF. Written as DNA, the CDR3 is TGCGCCAGCAGCCAACCACGACAGCTGAGAAATGAAAAACTGTTTTTT.

The chain recombines TRBV9 with TRBJ1-2; the match to TRBD1 covers 7 bases. Per the germline V gene, CDR1 is SGDLS and CDR2 is YYNGEE. The CDR3 covers 14 residues. With V trimmed by 3 bases and J by 8 bases, 10 bases remained unmatched. The CDR3 coding sequence is TGTGCCAGCAGCGGGCCGGAAGGGGGCAGGGGCTACACCTTC. Amino acid sequence: CASSGPEGGRGYTF.

The chain couples TRBV5-4 to TRBJ2-7; possible D gene TRBD2, 6 bases. Germline V lookup: CDR1 SGHNT, CDR2 YYREEE (reference sequence). Trimming shortened V by 0 bases and J by 4 bases, and 11 bases separated the two germline ends. The CDR3 consists of 14 residues. The chain's CDR3 is CASSLEGGDYEQYF. The CDR3 coding sequence is TGTGCCAGCAGCTTGGAGGGCGGGGATTACGAGCAGTACTTC.

The chain links TRBV14 to TRBJ2-3; TRBD2 aligns across 9 bases. CDR3 size: 17 residues. CDR1 and CDR2 from the germline V gene are SGHDN and FVKESK. V shed 4 bases, J shed 2 bases, and the junction held 10 bases outside the gene matches. The CDR3: CASSPNSGTSSTDTQYF. DNA of the CDR3: TGTGCCAGCAGCCCAAATTCCGGGACTAGCTCCACAGATACGCAGTATTTT. The full variable domain, completed using reference TRBV14 and TRBJ2-3, is EAGVTQFPSHSVIEKGQTVTLRCDPISGHDNLYWYRRVMGKEIKFLLHFVKESKQDESGMPNNRFLAERTGGTYSTLKVQPAELEDSGVYFCASSPNSGTSSTDTQYFGPGTRLTVL.

The chain is built from TRBV4-2 and TRBJ1-2, with a possible D match to TRBD1 (5 bases). This CDR3 has 17 amino acids. CDR1 LGHNA and CDR2 YNFKEQ come from the germline V gene. The V end lost 0 bases, the J end lost 3 bases, and 17 bases lay between the germline ends. Here the CDR3 DNA reads TGTGCCAGCAGCCAAGATGTGGGCGGAGCAGGGCACTATGGCTACACCTTC. Its protein is CASSQDVGGAGHYGYTF.

The chain carries TRBV5-1 and TRBJ2-3; 7 bases map to TRBD2. The ends lost 3 bases at V and 0 bases at J; junction bases unmatched: 7. The CDR3 extends over 16 amino acids. Germline V gene lookup returns CDR1 SGHRS and CDR2 YFSETQ. CDR3 coding DNA: TGCGCCAGCAGCTCAGGAGCGGGGACTAGCACAGATACGCAGTATTTT. It specifies CASSSGAGTSTDTQYF.

The chain couples TRBV7-3 to TRBJ1-1; 7 positions agree with TRBD1. Per germline, CDR1 SGHTA and CDR2 FQGTGA. J lost 4 bases, V lost 4 bases, and 3 bases had no gene match. This CDR3 has 13 residues. Here the CDR3 DNA reads TGTGCCAGCAGCTCAACAGGGGTCACTGAAGCTTTCTTT. It is translated as CASSSTGVTEAFF.

Many counts were recorded for this clone. The chain uses TRBV5-4 and TRBJ2-5; 12 bases fit TRBD2. Germline CDR1 and CDR2: SGHNT and YYREEE (reference sequence). CDR3 length equals 14 residues. Trimming removed 4 bases from V and 3 bases from J; junction bases left unmatched: 1. The CDR3 protein is CASSRLAGEETQYF. CDR3 DNA sequence: TGTGCCAGCAGCCGACTAGCGGGAGAAGAGACCCAGTACTTC.

The rearrangement links TRBV4-1 to TRBJ2-3; TRBD2 is a possible D gene (5 bases). The germline CDR1 and CDR2 sequences are MGHRA and YSYEKL. V was trimmed by 5 bases and J by 2 bases, leaving 17 bases between them. The CDR3 runs to 16 residues. CDR3 protein: CASSLVVGAPTDTQYF. The CDR3 nucleotides are TGCGCCAGCAGCTTGGTCGTGGGAGCGCCCACAGATACGCAGTATTTT.

This chain joins TRBV7-6 and TRBJ2-1, with D possibly matching TRBD2 (5 bases). The germline V and J ends were trimmed by 2 bases and 4 bases, with 12 bases remaining between them. Germline assignment: CDR1 SGHVS and CDR2 FNYEAQ. The CDR3 is made up of 15 amino acids. The CDR3 protein is CASSLRLGRYNEQFF. The CDR3 bases are TGTGCCAGCAGCTTACGTTTAGGGAGATACAATGAGCAGTTCTTC.

The chain joins TRBV19 to TRBJ2-1; 8 bases fit TRBD1. The CDR3 extends over 13 amino acids. Germline CDR1 LNHDA, CDR2 SQIVND (reference sequence). Germline trimming cut 5 bases from V and 10 bases from J; bases unmatched to any gene: 7. CDR3 protein: CASSQDRGNEQFF. CDR3 in DNA: TGTGCCAGTAGTCAAGACAGGGGTAACGAGCAGTTCTTC.

This clone was seen once. The J gene is TRBJ1-4, the V gene TRBV5-4; D unclear. V dropped 0 bases and J dropped 8 bases, with 11 bases sitting between them. Germline values: CDR1 SGHNT, CDR2 YYREEE (reference sequence). This CDR3 has 14 amino acids. Here the CDR3 reads CASSLDTTEEKLFF. The DNA for the CDR3 is TGTGCCAGCAGCTTGGACACCACGGAGGAAAAACTGTTTTTT. Full variable domain (rest looked up from reference TRBV5-4 and TRBJ1-4): ETGVTQSPTHLIKTRGQQVTLRCSSQSGHNTVSWYQQALGQGPQFIFQYYREEENGRGNFPPRFSGLQFPNYSSELNVNALELDDSALYLCASSLDTTEEKLFFGSGTQLSVL.

In this sample, this clone turned up a few times. The V and J genes are TRBV5-1 and TRBJ2-3, with 9 bases fitting TRBD1. Germline CDR1 SGHRS, CDR2 YFSETQ. V was clipped by 0 bases and J by 4 bases; unmatched bases: 6. The CDR3 has 16 residues. The CDR3: CASSLEQGARSDTQYF. The CDR3 DNA reads as TGCGCCAGCAGCTTGGAACAGGGGGCGCGTTCAGATACGCAGTATTTT.

The chain carries TRBV6-1 and TRBJ1-5, with a possible D match to TRBD1 (5 bases). The CDR3 has 14 residues. V lost 5 bases and J lost 5, with 13 bases in between. Germline CDR1 MNHNS, CDR2 SASEGT. The CDR3 DNA is TGTGCCAGCAGTAGAAGGGACTTATATCAGCCCCAGCATTTT. Amino acids: CASSRRDLYQPQHF.

V gene TRBV29-1 combines with J gene TRBJ2-1, with 12 bases aligning to TRBD1. With V trimmed by 3 bases and J by 7 bases, 4 bases remained unmatched. Germline V gene data show CDR1 as SQVTM and CDR2 as ANQGSEA. The CDR3 is 14 residues long. The CDR3 loop reads CSVDGTGGWNEQFF. The CDR3 DNA follows: TGCAGCGTTGATGGGACAGGGGGCTGGAATGAGCAGTTCTTC.

This clone was seen more than once but under ten times. The chain employs TRBV5-6 and TRBJ1-2; 8 bases map to TRBD1. The length of the CDR3 is 15 residues. The germline CDR1 and CDR2 sequences are SGHDT and YYEEEE. J lost 4 bases, V lost 4 bases, and 9 bases had no gene match. The CDR3: CASSRTGPGSYGYTF. CDR3 DNA sequence: TGTGCCAGCAGCCGGACAGGGCCCGGGAGCTATGGCTACACCTTC.

The chain couples TRBV25-1 to TRBJ2-1; maybe TRBD2 (6 bases). Germline CDR1 and CDR2: MGHDK and SYGVNS. V lost 3 bases to trimming and J lost 5 bases, with 8 bases between them. CDR3 length equals 13 residues. In nucleotides, the CDR3 is TGTGCCAGCAGTGAGGGACTCGACAATGAGCAGTTCTTC. Encoded protein: CASSEGLDNEQFF. Based on the CDR3 plus reference TRBV25-1 and TRBJ2-1, the full variable domain is EADIYQTPRYLVIGTGKKITLECSQTMGHDKMYWYQQDPGMELHLIHYSYGVNSTEKGDLSSESTVSRIRTEHFPLTLESARPSHTSQYLCASSEGLDNEQFFGPGTRLTVL.

This rearrangement joins TRBV9 to TRBJ2-1; D uncertain. The CDR3 runs to 13 residues. Per germline, CDR1 SGDLS and CDR2 YYNGEE. V was shortened by 0 bases and J by 8 bases, with 9 bases between the two germline ends. As DNA, the CDR3 is TGTGCCAGCAGCGTAGCTATTGCTTATGAGCAGTTCTTC. This encodes CASSVAIAYEQFF.

The rearrangement joins TRBV19 to TRBJ2-1; tentatively, D is TRBD1 (5 bases). The CDR3 loop spans 15 amino acids. Germline assignment: CDR1 LNHDA and CDR2 SQIVND (reference sequence). V lost 5 bases and J lost 0, with 11 bases in between. CDR3 loop: CASSQGTRSYNEQFF. CDR3 DNA: TGTGCCAGTAGTCAGGGCACGCGCTCCTACAATGAGCAGTTCTTC.

The chain links TRBV28 to TRBJ2-7; TRBD2 might be the D (6 bases). Trimming stripped 4 bases from V and 4 bases from J, with 14 bases between. The germline gives CDR1 MDHEN, CDR2 SYDVKM. This CDR3 spans 14 amino acids. The chain's CDR3 is CASSSGGVGYEQYF. In nucleotides, the CDR3 is TGTGCCAGCAGTTCAGGAGGGGTTGGTTACGAGCAGTACTTC.

The gene calls are TRBV6-5 and TRBJ2-5; tentatively, D is TRBD2 (6 bases). The CDR3 is 12 amino acids. V lost 2 bases and J 5 bases, leaving 6 bases between the germline ends. Germline CDR1 is MNHEY and CDR2 is SVGAGI. The DNA for the CDR3 is TGTGCCAGCAGTTACGGGGGGGAGACCCAGTACTTC. Translating gives CASSYGGETQYF.

The rearrangement links TRBV13 to TRBJ2-1, with TRBD2 matching over 10 bases. Per germline, CDR1 PRHDT and CDR2 FYEKMQ (reference sequence). Unmatched junction bases numbered 6, after V lost 1 base and J lost 6 bases. The CDR3 totals 16 residues. In DNA form, the CDR3 reads TGTGCCAGCAGCTTAGCCCTAGCGGGAGTTCTCAATGAGCAGTTCTTC. Protein product: CASSLALAGVLNEQFF.

V and J are TRBV5-5 and TRBJ2-4, with D unclear. Trimming took off 4 bases at V and 1 base at J, with 15 bases between the two ends. Germline lookup yields CDR1 SGHKS and CDR2 YYEKEE (reference sequence). This CDR3 is built from 16 residues. This CDR3 is CASSPGPHLAKNIQYF. Written as DNA, the CDR3 is TGTGCCAGCAGCCCTGGGCCACACCTGGCCAAAAACATTCAGTACTTC.

The chain is built from TRBV30 and TRBJ1-2; D is perhaps TRBD1 (5 bases). CDR3 length: 13 residues. The V end was cut by 0 bases, the J end by 7 bases, with 12 bases between. The germline gives CDR1 GTSNPN, CDR2 SVGIG (reference sequence). CDR3 amino acids: CAWSVLQGGGYTF. The CDR3 DNA is TGTGCCTGGAGTGTACTGCAGGGAGGTGGCTACACCTTC.